These 25 T cell receptor beta chains were sequenced from one sample in a study of siplizumab effects on memory and regulatory T cells. The protocol was immunoSEQ multiplex PCR, while the TCRdb copy is restricted to in-frame clones and leaves out a portion. This table has some 40,000 clones, more than 80% appearing once. The sequenced sample consisted of naive CD4+ T cells sorted from blood. The receptors here all came from a human donor in good health.

This chain links TRBV6-4 with TRBJ2-3, with TRBD2 matching over 7 bases. Germline CDR1 and CDR2: MRHNA and SNTAGT. The CDR3 length is 13 residues. The junction had 2 bases not matched to a gene; V was cut back by 6 bases and J by 2 bases. CDR3 nucleotide sequence: TGTGCCAGCAGAGGACTAGACACAGATACGCAGTATTTT. Its translation: CASRGLDTDTQYF.

This clone was seen only once. The chain recombines TRBV7-9 with TRBJ2-2, with D maybe TRBD1 (7 bases). CDR1 is SEHNR, CDR2 FQNEAQ, per germline (reference sequence). V was cut by 7 bases and J by 6 bases, with 18 bases left in between. The CDR3 totals 15 residues. The CDR3 region is CASINQGGISGELFF. Written as DNA, the CDR3 is TGTGCCAGCATAAATCAGGGGGGCATTTCCGGGGAGCTGTTTTTT. The full variable domain, completed using reference TRBV7-9 and TRBJ2-2, is DTGVSQNPRHKITKRGQNVTFRCDPISEHNRLYWYRQTLGQGPEFLTYFQNEAQLEKSRLLSDRFSAERPKGSFSTLEIQRTEQGDSAMYLCASINQGGISGELFFGEGSRLTVL.

This clone was detected only once. The chain uses TRBV5-1 and TRBJ2-3; D is unresolved. The CDR3 length is 13 residues. Trimming cost V 0 bases and J 1 base, with 3 bases left between them. CDR1 is SGHRS and CDR2 is YFSETQ in the germline V gene. CDR3 in amino acids: CASSLVGTDTQYF. The DNA for the CDR3 is TGCGCCAGCAGCTTGGTTGGCACAGATACGCAGTATTTT. The variable domain in full, with the rest retrieved from reference TRBV5-1 and TRBJ2-3, is KAGVTQTPRYLIKTRGQQVTLSCSPISGHRSVSWYQQTPGQGLQFLFEYFSETQRNKGNFPGRFSGRQFSNSRSEMNVSTLELGDSALYLCASSLVGTDTQYFGPGTRLTVL.

The genes are TRBV19 and TRBJ1-3, with a weak D call TRBD1 (6 bases). Trimming shortened V by 5 bases and J by 0 bases, and 20 bases separated the two germline ends. The CDR3 has 18 residues. Germline CDR1 LNHDA, CDR2 SQIVND (reference sequence). CDR3 protein: CASSWRIGQLSSGNTIYF. The CDR3 DNA is TGTGCCAGTAGTTGGCGGATAGGACAGTTGAGCTCTGGAAACACCATATATTTT.

This clone has more than one count but fewer than ten. V gene TRBV2 combines with J gene TRBJ2-7; no reliable D call. From germline, CDR1 is SNHLY and CDR2 FYNNEI. This CDR3 contains 13 residues. The germline V and J ends were trimmed by 1 base and 1 base, with 5 bases remaining between them. The CDR3 sequence is CASSEEASYEQYF. CDR3 bases: TGTGCCAGCAGTGAAGAGGCGTCCTACGAGCAGTACTTC.

The chain recombines TRBV9 with TRBJ2-6, with D possibly being TRBD1 or TRBD2 (5 bases each). The CDR3 runs 13 residues. Germline CDR1 and CDR2: SGDLS and YYNGEE. Trimming pared 8 bases from V and 0 bases from J, leaving 6 bases between. CDR3 region: CARGDSGANVLTF. The CDR3 region has the DNA TGTGCCAGGGGGGACTCTGGGGCCAACGTCCTGACTTTC.

As DNA, the CDR3 is TGTGCCAGCAGCGAAGGGGGGGTTCCCCAAGAGACCCAGTACTTC. Translating gives CASSEGGVPQETQYF. The chain joins TRBV11-3 to TRBJ2-5, with D possibly being TRBD2 (7 bases). Trimming shortened V by 5 bases and J by 1 base, and 14 bases separated the two germline ends. The germline gives CDR1 SGHNT, CDR2 YENEEA. The CDR3 spans 15 residues.

The chain links TRBV7-9 to TRBJ1-1, with 7 positions matching TRBD1. CDR1 SEHNR and CDR2 FQNEAQ come from the germline V gene (reference sequence). Trimming at V came to 0 bases and at J to 7 bases, leaving 5 bases not matched to a gene. The CDR3 contains 14 residues. The CDR3 coding sequence is TGTGCCAGCAGCTTAGCGGGCCAGGGGGTTGAAGCTTTCTTT. Residues: CASSLAGQGVEAFF. The full variable domain, its missing parts supplied by reference TRBV7-9 and TRBJ1-1, is DTGVSQNPRHKITKRGQNVTFRCDPISEHNRLYWYRQTLGQGPEFLTYFQNEAQLEKSRLLSDRFSAERPKGSFSTLEIQRTEQGDSAMYLCASSLAGQGVEAFFGQGTRLTVV.

The chain links TRBV30 to TRBJ2-7; 8 bases are shared with TRBD1. Germline CDR1 GTSNPN, CDR2 SVGIG (reference sequence). The CDR3 sequence is 12 residues long. V dropped 5 bases and J dropped 8; count of bases not matched to a gene: 8. CDR3: CAWSRTGSQQYF. The DNA of the CDR3 is TGTGCCTGGTCCCGGACAGGGAGCCAGCAGTACTTC.

This clone was seen a handful of times. This rearrangement joins TRBV6-5 to TRBJ2-7; the D gene is possibly TRBD1 (6 bases). Germline V gene sequence: CDR1 MNHEY, CDR2 SVGAGI. The V and J ends lost 4 bases and 0 bases respectively, with 10 bases between them. The CDR3 runs 14 residues. The CDR3 region is CASSFDRFSYEQYF. DNA for the CDR3: TGTGCCAGCAGTTTCGACAGGTTCTCCTACGAGCAGTACTTC.

This chain connects TRBV10-3 to TRBJ1-4; the D gene is possibly TRBD1 (6 bases). In germline, CDR1 is ENHRY, CDR2 SYGVKD. The CDR3 has 17 residues. With 4 bases removed from V and 10 bases from J, the gap between germline ends came to 25 bases. The CDR3 here is CAISGLTGEGGAGKLFF. CDR3 nucleotide sequence: TGTGCCATCAGTGGTTTGACAGGAGAAGGGGGAGCAGGAAAACTGTTTTTT.

The J gene is TRBJ2-3, the V gene TRBV20-1; D is uncertain. Germline values: CDR1 DFQATT, CDR2 SNEGSKA (reference sequence). The CDR3 has 10 amino acids. Trimming removed 8 bases at V and 2 bases at J, with 5 bases between. As DNA, the CDR3 is TGCAGTTTCACCACAGATACGCAGTATTTT. This codes for CSFTTDTQYF.

CDR3 in DNA: TGTGCCAGCAGCCCCTCTAGCGGGAGATACAATGAGCAGTTCTTC. Its protein is CASSPSSGRYNEQFF. This chain joins TRBV9 and TRBJ2-1, with 10 nucleotides matching TRBD2. In germline, CDR1 is SGDLS, CDR2 YYNGEE. V lost 4 bases to trimming and J lost 4 bases; unmatched junction nucleotides: 5. The CDR3 has 15 amino acids. Variable domain in full (rest from reference TRBV9 and TRBJ2-1): DSGVTQTPKHLITATGQRVTLRCSPRSGDLSVYWYQQSLDQGLQFLIQYYNGEERAKGNILERFSAQQFPDLHSELNLSSLELGDSALYFCASSPSSGRYNEQFFGPGTRLTVL.

V gene TRBV19 combines with J gene TRBJ2-7; possible D gene TRBD2, 7 bases. The CDR3 covers 15 residues. Germline assignment: CDR1 LNHDA and CDR2 SQIVND (reference sequence). V was shortened by 0 bases and J by 1 base, with 10 bases between the two germline ends. The CDR3: CASSIEQGGSYEQYF. The CDR3 DNA is TGTGCCAGTAGTATAGAACAGGGAGGGTCCTACGAGCAGTACTTC.

The chain is built from TRBV9 and TRBJ2-1, with 8 bases identical to TRBD2. CDR3 length: 15 amino acids. Trimming at V came to 1 base and at J to 0 bases, leaving 0 bases not matched to a gene. Germline CDR1 reads SGDLS; CDR2 reads YYNGEE. Written as DNA, the CDR3 is TGTGCCAGCAGCGTAAGCGGGAGCTCCTACAATGAGCAGTTCTTC. This codes for CASSVSGSSYNEQFF.

A single count supports this clone. The chain employs TRBV6-1 and TRBJ2-1; TRBD1 agrees at 10 bases. Per germline, CDR1 MNHNS and CDR2 SASEGT. The CDR3 contains 14 residues. With V trimmed by 8 bases and J by 3 bases, 4 bases remained unmatched. CDR3 in DNA: TGTGCCAGCCCCCGGGACAGGGGCTACAATGAGCAGTTCTTC. It is translated as CASPRDRGYNEQFF.

The rearrangement uses TRBV7-3 and TRBJ2-3, with 13 bases fitting TRBD2. The germline CDR1 and CDR2 sequences are SGHTA and FQGTGA. The CDR3 sequence is 14 residues long. The V gene end was trimmed by 4 bases and the J gene end by 10 bases; junction bases not matched to a gene: 5. CDR3 DNA sequence: TGTGCCAGCAGCTGGACTAGCGGGGGAGGTGCGCAGTATTTT. Amino acid sequence: CASSWTSGGGAQYF.

V and J are TRBV6-5 and TRBJ1-1; the D gene is possibly TRBD1 (5 bases). V was cut by 11 bases and J by 5 bases, with 15 bases left in between. This CDR3 contains 12 residues. Germline V gene sequence: CDR1 MNHEY, CDR2 SVGAGI. The CDR3 sequence: CAVTGTATEAFF. The CDR3 region has the DNA TGTGCCGTTACCGGGACGGCGACTGAAGCTTTCTTT.

The V and J genes are TRBV29-1 and TRBJ1-2, with D possibly being TRBD1 (5 bases). V was trimmed by 4 bases and J by 7 bases, leaving 10 bases between them. The CDR3 is made up of 11 amino acids. Per the germline V gene, CDR1 is SQVTM and CDR2 is ANQGSEA. The CDR3 is CSVARAGGYTF. In DNA, the CDR3 is TGCAGCGTTGCCAGGGCTGGTGGCTACACCTTC. The complete variable domain, with remaining parts taken from reference TRBV29-1 and TRBJ1-2, reads SAVISQKPSRDICQRGTSLTIQCQVDSQVTMMFWYRQQPGQSLTLIATANQGSEATYESGFVIDKFPISRPNLTFSTLTVSNMSPEDSSIYLCSVARAGGYTFGSGTRLTVV.

In its sample, this clone was seen once. This rearrangement joins TRBV11-2 to TRBJ2-1; 8 nucleotides line up with TRBD2. CDR3 size: 15 residues. Germline V gene lookup returns CDR1 SGHAT and CDR2 FQNNGV. After removal of 5 bases from V and 4 bases from J, the junction contained 7 bases not matched to a gene. CDR3 loop: CASSLGLANYNEQFF. In DNA form, the CDR3 reads TGTGCCAGCAGCCTTGGACTAGCAAATTACAATGAGCAGTTCTTC.

This rearrangement joins TRBV6-6 to TRBJ2-2; unclear D gene. This CDR3 spans 13 amino acids. Trimming pared 8 bases from V and 1 base from J, leaving 8 bases between. Germline lookup yields CDR1 MNHNY and CDR2 SVGAGI (reference sequence). CDR3 sequence reads: CASPAVNTGELFF. For the CDR3, the DNA is TGTGCCAGCCCGGCCGTGAACACCGGGGAGCTGTTTTTT.

This clone was detected once. The rearrangement joins TRBV5-5 to TRBJ2-5, with D possibly TRBD1 on 6 matching bases. Germline CDR1 reads SGHKS; CDR2 reads YYEKEE (reference sequence). The CDR3 consists of 12 residues. V lost 4 bases, J lost 6 bases, and 10 bases lay in between. The chain's CDR3 is CASSGQWQTQYF. The CDR3 region has the DNA TGTGCCAGCAGCGGACAGTGGCAGACCCAGTACTTC.

The V gene is TRBV18, the J gene TRBJ1-1; a possible D gene is TRBD1 (6 bases). The CDR3 totals 14 residues. With 4 bases removed from V and 3 bases from J, the gap between germline ends came to 12 bases. From germline, CDR1 is KGHSH and CDR2 LQKENI. As DNA, the CDR3 is TGTGCCAGCTCACGCCGGACAGAGGACACTGAAGCTTTCTTT. It encodes CASSRRTEDTEAFF.

The J gene is TRBJ1-2, the V gene TRBV5-1; no clear D. The germline gives CDR1 SGHRS, CDR2 YFSETQ. The CDR3 covers 14 residues. Trimming took 1 base from V and 3 from J, leaving 10 bases between them. CDR3 region: CASSLTGWDYGYTF. In DNA, the CDR3 is TGCGCCAGCAGCTTGACGGGCTGGGACTATGGCTACACCTTC.

V is TRBV11-3 and J is TRBJ1-2; 10 bases align to TRBD1. The germline CDR1 and CDR2 sequences are SGHNT and YENEEA. Germline trimming cut 2 bases from V and 9 bases from J; bases unmatched to any gene: 9. The CDR3 has 15 residues. The CDR3 here is CASSLHGGTGESYTF. CDR3 nucleotide sequence: TGTGCCAGCAGCTTACACGGGGGGACAGGGGAAAGCTACACCTTC.